The rows below give T cell receptor beta chains drawn from one sample of a study of graft-versus-host responses after intestinal transplantation. Assay used: immunoSEQ multiplex PCR; TCRdb lists only in-frame clones, some missing. This sample has around 20,000 clones, with 85% to 95% found just once. The material sequenced was PBMCs, taken 23 days after intestinal transplant. These receptors were collected from a human patient who received an intestinal transplant, so some T cells may come from the graft donor. CDR3s include the opening cysteine and the closing phenylalanine or tryptophan. A D gene is named only where the DNA matches it firmly. A row's size may be missing; if present it is once, few, many or a size class.

TRBJ2-2 | TRBV5-1 | NA | NA | TGCGCCAGCAGCGGGAACACCGGGGAGCTGTTTTTT | CASSGNTGELFF
TRBJ2-1 | TRBV7-8 | NA | TRBD1 | TGTGCCAGCACCTCGGGGACAGGGAACAACAATGAGCAGTTCTTC | CASTSGTGNNNEQFF
TRBJ2-6 | TRBV5-1 | NA | NA | TGCGCCAGCAGCCCGGGGTCGGGGGGCCCATCCTCTGGGGCCAACGTCCTGACTTTC | CASSPGSGGPSSGANVLTF
TRBJ2-7 | TRBV7-2 | NA | TRBD2 | TGTGCCAGCAGCCAGGGACTAGCGCACTACGAGCAGTACTTC | CASSQGLAHYEQYF
TRBJ2-1 | TRBV6-1 | NA | TRBD2 | TGTGCCAGCAGTGAGGCAGGACTAGCGGGATCTAATGAGCAGTTCTTC | CASSEAGLAGSNEQFF
TRBJ2-5 | TRBV15 | NA | NA | TGTGCCACCAGCGACCACGGACTGATCCAAGAGACCCAGTACTTC | CATSDHGLIQETQYF
TRBJ2-2 | TRBV6-1 | NA | NA | TGTGCCAGCAGTGGGGACACCCGGACGGGAGGTGTGGATCTGTTTTTT | CASSGDTRTGGVDLFF
TRBJ1-4 | TRBV5-1 | NA | NA | TGCGCCAGCAGTCTGGACATGTTAAATGAAAAACTGTTTTTT | CASSLDMLNEKLFF
TRBJ2-1 | TRBV7-2 | NA | NA | TGTGCCAGCAGCTTAGCCCTAGCAGCCTCCTACAATGAGCAGTTCTTC | CASSLALAASYNEQFF
TRBJ2-7 | TRBV27 | once | NA | TGTGCCAGCGGGCTGACAGGAACCTACGAGCAGTACTTC | CASGLTGTYEQYF
TRBJ1-1 | TRBV30 | NA | TRBD1 | TGTGCCTGGAAGGAGGAGGGGGCGGTTAGAGCTTTCTTT | CAWKEEGAVRAFF
TRBJ2-1 | TRBV5-6 | NA | TRBD1 | TGTGCCAGCAGCCCCCGACAGGGGGCCTACAATGAGCAGTTCTTC | CASSPRQGAYNEQFF
TRBJ2-1 | TRBV18 | NA | TRBD2 | TGTGCCAGCTCACAGGGACTAGCCGATGAGCAGTTCTTC | CASSQGLADEQFF
TRBJ2-7 | TRBV30 | NA | TRBD1 | TGTGCCTGGGAAACAGGGGCCTCCTACGAGCAGTACTTC | CAWETGASYEQYF
TRBJ2-7 | TRBV15 | once | NA | TGTGCCACCAGCAGTGACCTTTACGGGAGTATTCACGAGCAGTACTTC | CATSSDLYGSIHEQYF
TRBJ2-7 | TRBV19 | NA | NA | TGTGCCAGTAGTATCAAGGAGGGGGCCTACGAGCAGTACTTC | CASSIKEGAYEQYF
TRBJ2-7 | TRBV6-6 | NA | TRBD1 | TGTGCCAGCAGCCCCACAGGGGACGAGCAGTACTTC | CASSPTGDEQYF
TRBJ2-1 | TRBV11-2 | NA | NA | TGTGCCAGCAGCTTGGGGCGACATGAGCAGTTCTTC | CASSLGRHEQFF
TRBJ1-4 | TRBV25-1 | NA | NA | TGTGCCAGCAGTGAATTTGGGCCTAATGAAAAACTGTTTTTT | CASSEFGPNEKLFF
TRBJ2-5 | TRBV4-1 | NA | NA | TGCGCCAGCAGCCAGAATGTCCGGGGGTCGGGAGAGACCCAGTACTTC | CASSQNVRGSGETQYF
TRBJ2-6 | TRBV10-3 | NA | NA | TGTGCCATCAGTGAGTCGATTGGCTCTGGGGCCAACGTCCTGACTTTC | CAISESIGSGANVLTF
TRBJ2-7 | TRBV2 | NA | TRBD1 | TGTGCCAGCATTGGACAGGGGGGTACCTACGAGCAGTACTTC | CASIGQGGTYEQYF
TRBJ2-5 | TRBV10-2 | NA | TRBD2 | TGCGCCAGCAGTGAGTTCCCCCCTGGGGCGGGAGGGTCCCAAGAGACCCAGTACTTC | CASSEFPPGAGGSQETQYF
TRBJ2-3 | TRBV15 | NA | TRBD2 | TGTGCCACCAGCAGTCCGCCTAGCGGGGACACAGATACGCAGTATTTT | CATSSPPSGDTDTQYF
TRBJ2-7 | TRBV10-1 | NA | NA | TGCGCCAGCAGTGAGGGATTCTCCTACGAGCAGTACTTC | CASSEGFSYEQYF
TRBJ1-5 | TRBV2 | NA | NA | TGTGCCAGCAGTACCGGGACTGTATGGGATCAGCCCCAGCATTTT | CASSTGTVWDQPQHF
TRBJ2-1 | TRBV12-1 | NA | NA | TGTGCCAGCAGCTTTGTTGAAAGGAAGGACAATGAGCAGTTCTTC | CASSFVERKDNEQFF
TRBJ1-1 | TRBV7-9 | NA | NA | TGTGCCAGCAGCTCTAGCACCGGGACTAACACTGAAGCTTTCTTT | CASSSSTGTNTEAFF
TRBJ2-1 | TRBV4-1 | NA | NA | TGCGCCAGCAGCCAAGGCGGGGGCGGTGAGCAGTTCTTC | CASSQGGGGEQFF
TRBJ2-3 | TRBV11-3 | NA | TRBD2 | TGTGCCAGCACCCCCCTACGGGAGGCTGATACGCAGTATTTT | CASTPLREADTQYF
TRBJ2-7 | TRBV5-6 | NA | TRBD1 | TGTGCCAGCAGCCGCAGGGGGCGCGTGTACGAGCAGTACTTC | CASSRRGRVYEQYF